These 4 T cell receptor beta chains originate from one sample sequenced in a study of blood T cells in healthy people across ages. Then a second PCR, running roughly 7 to 12 cycles, was carried out with a sample-barcoded 5' primer and a J-beta primer mix. TCRdb ran MiXCR on the 5' RACE reads and lists one entry per CDR3 protein. The sample includes 1.8 million or so distinct CDR3 sequences, about two fifths of them seen just once. The sequencing input was blood. Receptors were obtained from a human donor in good health.

The chain joins TRBV28 to TRBJ2-5; tentatively, D is TRBD2 (5 bases). Trimming pared 7 bases from V and 5 bases from J, leaving 17 bases between. This CDR3 is 14 amino acids long. Looked up from germline, CDR1 is MDHEN and CDR2 is SYDVKM. The CDR3 region has the DNA TGTGCCAGCACTCCTCTACGAGGGTTTGAGACCCAGTACTTC. Its translation is CASTPLRGFETQYF.

At least ten counts were recorded for this clonotype. CDR3 coding DNA: TGTGCCAGCAGCTTAGACGTTGGCGGCTACACCTTC. Its protein product is CASSLDVGGYTF. The rearrangement joins TRBV7-9 to TRBJ1-2; D gene ambiguous. Trimming cost V 1 base and J 8 bases, with 8 bases left between them. This CDR3 has 12 amino acids. In germline, CDR1 is SEHNR, CDR2 FQNEAQ (reference sequence).

The J gene is TRBJ2-5, the V gene TRBV5-5, with D possibly TRBD2 on 5 matching bases. CDR1 SGHKS and CDR2 YYEKEE come from the germline V gene (reference sequence). Deletions cut 4 bases from V and 3 bases from J, with 10 bases between. The CDR3 sequence is 13 residues long. CDR3 coding DNA: TGTGCCAGCAGCGTATACGGGGAAGAGACCCAGTACTTC. It translates to CASSVYGEETQYF.

In this sample, this clonotype turned up a few times. Its ends do not fully match the called genes, so a read error is possible. The J gene is TRBJ1-2, the V gene TRBV4-3, with D perhaps TRBD1 (6 bases). The CDR3 runs 15 residues. Germline values: CDR1 LGHNA, CDR2 YSLEER. CDR3 sequence: CASSQTGHSNYGCTF. The DNA for the CDR3 is TGCGCCAGCAGCCAGACAGGACATTCTAACTATGGCTGCACCTTC.